This TCR beta chain was obtained from a study of blood T cell repertoires in COVID-19. The repertoire was sequenced with immunoSEQ multiplex PCR; TCRdb's copy has only in-frame clones and lacks some. The table lists around 400,000 clones, about 89% of them singletons. Seattle cases were enrolled at active infection and followed longitudinally. Deletions cut 3 bases from V and 6 bases from J, with 9 bases between. This CDR3 is 12 amino acids long. In germline, CDR1 is SGHTA, CDR2 FQGTGA. What was sequenced was peripheral blood. This receptor was identified in a woman aged 55 to 70 with COVID-19, enrolled during active disease. The chain has TRBV7-3 and TRBJ2-7, with a weak D call TRBD1 (6 bases). For the CDR3, the DNA is TGTGCCAGCAGCTTGTTGGGGGCCGAGCAGTACTTC. This gives the protein CASSLLGAEQYF.